These 29 T cell receptor beta chains originate from one sample sequenced in a study of somatic mutations in cytotoxic T cells in rheumatoid arthritis. TCRdb's table, derived via immunoSEQ multiplex PCR, lists solely in-frame clones and lacks some. The sample carries about 9,200 clones, about three quarters recorded once. Sequencing was carried out using CD8+ T cells sorted from blood. These receptors were taken from an adult with rheumatoid arthritis.

The chain carries TRBV7-9 and TRBJ2-7; the D is unclear. Trimming stripped 3 bases from V and 3 bases from J, with 9 bases between. The CDR3 runs 13 residues. Germline CDR1 is SEHNR and CDR2 is FQNEAQ (reference sequence). This CDR3 reads CASSFSSYYEQYF. The CDR3 DNA follows: TGTGCCAGCAGCTTTTCCAGTTACTACGAGCAGTACTTC.

V usage is TRBV14 and J usage is TRBJ2-1; no firm D call. The CDR3 extends over 15 amino acids. Germline CDR1 is SGHDN and CDR2 is FVKESK. Trimming took 0 bases from V and 0 from J, leaving 6 bases between them. As DNA, the CDR3 is TGTGCCAGCAGCCAAGATACTAACTCCTACAATGAGCAGTTCTTC. It specifies CASSQDTNSYNEQFF.

V is TRBV30 and J is TRBJ2-5; 9 bases are shared with TRBD2. The V segment lost 0 bases and the J segment 5 bases; nucleotides outside the gene matches: 7. This CDR3 comprises 15 residues. Germline V lookup: CDR1 GTSNPN, CDR2 SVGIG (reference sequence). The CDR3 loop is CAWSVGGGAGETQYF. The CDR3 DNA reads TGTGCCTGGAGTGTGGGCGGGGGGGCCGGGGAGACCCAGTACTTC. Full variable domain (missing parts from reference TRBV30 and TRBJ2-5): SQTIHQWPATLVQPVGSPLSLECTVEGTSNPNLYWYRQAAGRGLQLLFYSVGIGQISSEVPQNLSASRPQDRQFILSSKKLLLSDSGFYLCAWSVGGGAGETQYFGPGTRLLVL.

The genes are TRBV19 and TRBJ1-1; 8 bases align to TRBD1. The junction had 15 bases not matched to a gene; V was cut back by 10 bases and J by 8 bases. Germline-derived CDR1 and CDR2 are LNHDA and SQIVND (reference sequence). The CDR3 length is 14 residues. CDR3 sequence reads: CAIFPGQGLAEAFF. Here the CDR3 DNA reads TGTGCCATCTTTCCCGGACAGGGCCTGGCCGAAGCTTTCTTT.

This clone has more than one count but fewer than ten. CDR3 nucleotides: TGCGCCAGCAGCCAGGCACAGAGGGGCACTGAAGCTTTCTTT. Translated, it gives CASSQAQRGTEAFF. This rearrangement joins TRBV4-1 to TRBJ1-1, with D maybe TRBD1 (5 bases). V lost 3 bases and J lost 4, with 12 bases in between. The CDR3 covers 14 residues. Germline V gene lookup returns CDR1 MGHRA and CDR2 YSYEKL.

The rearrangement links TRBV7-9 to TRBJ2-2; unclear D gene. V gave up 5 bases and J gave up 8 bases, with 6 bases separating them. CDR3 length equals 11 residues. CDR1 is SEHNR, CDR2 FQNEAQ, per germline (reference sequence). The CDR3 protein is CASSGSGELFF. The CDR3 nucleotides read TGTGCCAGCAGCGGCAGTGGGGAGCTGTTTTTT.

V is TRBV5-1 and J is TRBJ2-3; possibly TRBD1 for D (7 bases). CDR3 size: 17 residues. Germline V gene lookup returns CDR1 SGHRS and CDR2 YFSETQ. The V end lost 7 bases, the J end lost 0 bases, and 21 bases lay between the germline ends. The CDR3, as DNA: TGCGCCAGCCGGGAGACAGGGCGCTTTTCTAGCACAGATACGCAGTATTTT. This gives the protein CASRETGRFSSTDTQYF.

CDR3 in amino acids: CASSETGLAYEQYF. The CDR3 DNA reads as TGTGCCAGCAGTGAAACGGGATTAGCCTACGAGCAGTACTTC. This chain links TRBV2 with TRBJ2-7; perhaps TRBD2 as D (5 bases). CDR1 is SNHLY and CDR2 is FYNNEI in the germline V gene. V shed 2 bases and J shed 2 bases, with 10 bases lying between them. The CDR3 extends over 14 amino acids.

Only a few counts were recorded for this clone. V gene TRBV5-1 combines with J gene TRBJ2-7; D is tentatively TRBD1 or TRBD2 (5 bases each). V was trimmed by 5 bases and J by 6 bases, leaving 21 bases between them. This CDR3 spans 15 amino acids. Looked up from germline, CDR1 is SGHRS and CDR2 is YFSETQ. CDR3 sequence: CASSRRDGSLREQYF. In DNA form, the CDR3 reads TGCGCCAGCAGTCGCCGGGACGGAAGCTTACGCGAGCAGTACTTC.

This clone was recorded a few times. The V gene is TRBV4-1, the J gene TRBJ2-1, with 10 bases fitting TRBD1. V was pared by 4 bases and J by 8 bases, with 2 bases of the junction left unmatched. The germline gives CDR1 MGHRA, CDR2 YSYEKL. This CDR3 has 13 residues. CDR3 protein: CASSPGTGDEQFF. CDR3 coding DNA: TGCGCCAGCAGCCCGGGGACAGGGGATGAGCAGTTCTTC.

The chain joins TRBV6-4 to TRBJ2-2; unclear D gene. Deletions cut 6 bases from V and 7 bases from J, with 30 bases between. The CDR3 is 19 amino acids. Germline CDR1 MRHNA, CDR2 SNTAGT. CDR3 sequence: CASSPSILWTLEEDGELFF. The CDR3 DNA reads as TGTGCCAGCAGCCCATCTATATTATGGACCCTTGAAGAGGACGGGGAGCTGTTTTTT.

The chain couples TRBV25-1 to TRBJ2-4, with D perhaps TRBD2 (7 bases). Trimming took 7 bases from V and 4 from J, leaving 11 bases between them. This CDR3 is 13 amino acids long. Germline CDR1 is MGHDK and CDR2 is SYGVNS. CDR3 amino acids: CASIGGGKNIQYF. DNA for the CDR3: TGTGCCAGCATAGGGGGGGGAAAAAACATTCAGTACTTC.

The V and J genes are TRBV7-2 and TRBJ2-7, with 7 bases that match TRBD2. From germline, CDR1 is SGHTA and CDR2 FQGNSA. The CDR3 covers 16 residues. The junction had 13 bases not matched to a gene; V was cut back by 5 bases and J by 3 bases. The CDR3 sequence: CASSAPLRDYLYEQYF. In DNA form, the CDR3 reads TGTGCCAGCAGCGCTCCGCTCCGGGACTATCTCTACGAGCAGTACTTC.

This clone occurred a few times. CDR3 DNA: TGTGCCAGCAGCACTGAGGACAGGGGTTGGCATGAGCAGTTCTTC. Translation gives CASSTEDRGWHEQFF. The J gene is TRBJ2-1, the V gene TRBV5-8; 9 bases agree with TRBD1. The CDR3 covers 15 residues. With 4 bases clipped from V and 8 bases from J, the junction kept 10 bases outside the gene matches. Germline CDR1 and CDR2: SGHTS and YDEGEE.

This clone was observed a handful of times. The V call is TRBV5-4, the J call TRBJ1-1, with D maybe TRBD1 (5 bases). Germline loops: CDR1 SGHNT, CDR2 YYREEE (reference sequence). The CDR3 totals 15 residues. V was cut by 2 bases and J by 3 bases, with 14 bases left in between. CDR3 residues: CASSLRPGVYTEAFF. In nucleotides, the CDR3 is TGTGCCAGCAGCTTAAGGCCGGGGGTGTACACTGAAGCTTTCTTT. Filled out from reference TRBV5-4 and TRBJ1-1, the complete variable domain reads ETGVTQSPTHLIKTRGQQVTLRCSSQSGHNTVSWYQQALGQGPQFIFQYYREEENGRGNFPPRFSGLQFPNYSSELNVNALELDDSALYLCASSLRPGVYTEAFFGQGTRLTVV.

This chain joins TRBV18 and TRBJ2-7; the D gene is possibly TRBD2 (6 bases). Trimming removed 0 bases from V and 5 bases from J, with 11 bases in between. Germline CDR1 and CDR2: KGHSH and LQKENI. The CDR3 sequence is 14 residues long. The CDR3 reads CASSPPILAHEQYF. The CDR3 DNA reads as TGTGCCAGCTCACCACCGATCCTAGCGCACGAGCAGTACTTC.

This clone was seen once. The J gene is TRBJ2-1, the V gene TRBV28; no reliable D call. CDR1 and CDR2 from the germline V gene are MDHEN and SYDVKM. There are 11 residues in the CDR3. Trimming pared 2 bases from V and 8 bases from J, leaving 4 bases between. CDR3 loop: CASSLTDEQFF. The CDR3 nucleotides read TGTGCCAGCAGTTTAACGGATGAGCAGTTCTTC. The full variable domain, completed using reference TRBV28 and TRBJ2-1, is DVKVTQSSRYLVKRTGEKVFLECVQDMDHENMFWYRQDPGLGLRLIYFSYDVKMKEKGDIPEGYSVSREKKERFSLILESASTNQTSMYLCASSLTDEQFFGPGTRLTVL.

The rearrangement joins TRBV19 to TRBJ2-7; either TRBD1 or TRBD2 may fit D (5 bases each). CDR3 length equals 13 residues. Per germline, CDR1 LNHDA and CDR2 SQIVND (reference sequence). The V end was cut by 7 bases, the J end by 7 bases, with 17 bases between. The CDR3 DNA reads as TGTGCCAGTACCCCGGGACCTATCGGGGAGCAGTACTTC. Amino acids: CASTPGPIGEQYF.

The gene calls are TRBV19 and TRBJ1-1; 9 bases match TRBD1. This CDR3 region has 15 residues. Germline V CDR1 and CDR2: LNHDA, SQIVND (reference sequence). V shed 5 bases and J 0 bases; nucleotides not matched to a gene: 4. CDR3 region: CASSATGGLNTEAFF. CDR3 DNA: TGTGCCAGTAGTGCTACAGGGGGCTTGAACACTGAAGCTTTCTTT.

This rearrangement joins TRBV6-4 to TRBJ2-3; possible D gene TRBD1, 7 bases. Between the trimmed V and J ends, which lost 2 bases and 3 bases, there was a span of 12 bases. This CDR3 comprises 15 residues. Germline loops: CDR1 MRHNA, CDR2 SNTAGT. CDR3 protein: CASSDGGGETDTQYF. The CDR3, as DNA: TGTGCCAGCAGTGACGGAGGGGGCGAGACAGATACGCAGTATTTT.

This clone appeared a single time. The chain combines TRBV7-8 with TRBJ2-7; the D gene is possibly TRBD1 (6 bases). This CDR3 spans 17 amino acids. The V gene's germline CDR1 is SGHVS and CDR2 FQNEAQ. Trimming removed 1 base from V and 3 bases from J, with 19 bases in between. The CDR3 bases are TGTGCCAGCAGCTTAGTTCGTTGGGACACTCTTTACTACGAGCAGTACTTC. It yields the protein CASSLVRWDTLYYEQYF.

V gene TRBV20-1 combines with J gene TRBJ2-7; D unresolved. The germline CDR1 and CDR2 sequences are DFQATT and SNEGSKA (reference sequence). Between the trimmed V and J ends, which lost 6 bases and 6 bases, there was a span of 12 bases. The CDR3 runs to 11 residues. The CDR3 DNA reads as TGCAGTGCAACGTATGGCAGCGAGCAGTACTTC. The encoded protein is CSATYGSEQYF.

The chain recombines TRBV13 with TRBJ2-5, with D tentatively TRBD1 or TRBD2 (5 bases each). Germline V gives CDR1 PRHDT, CDR2 FYEKMQ (reference sequence). The germline V and J ends were trimmed by 4 bases and 1 base, with 10 bases remaining between them. The CDR3 sequence is 14 residues long. This chain's CDR3 is CASSWDGVQETQYF. The CDR3 bases are TGTGCCAGCAGCTGGGACGGTGTCCAAGAGACCCAGTACTTC.

V usage is TRBV27 and J usage is TRBJ2-1; no firm D call. This CDR3 comprises 12 residues. Germline-derived CDR1 and CDR2 are MNHEY and SMNVEV (reference sequence). Trimming removed 2 bases from V and 4 bases from J, with 3 bases in between. CDR3 region: CASSLGYNEQFF. DNA for the CDR3: TGTGCCAGCAGTTTAGGGTACAATGAGCAGTTCTTC.

V is TRBV9 and J is TRBJ2-7; 8 nucleotides line up with TRBD2. The CDR3 is 16 amino acids. Looked up from germline, CDR1 is SGDLS and CDR2 is YYNGEE. The ends lost 0 bases at V and 4 bases at J; junction bases unmatched: 9. CDR3 protein: CASSVELSGSRYEQYF. Written as DNA, the CDR3 is TGTGCCAGCAGCGTAGAGTTAAGCGGGAGTAGATACGAGCAGTACTTC.

The CDR3 DNA reads as TGTGCCAGCAGCTTTACCCACAGGGACGAGCAGTACTTC. The encoded protein is CASSFTHRDEQYF. V gene TRBV5-4 combines with J gene TRBJ2-7, with D maybe TRBD1 (6 bases). This CDR3 is 13 amino acids long. Germline V gene sequence: CDR1 SGHNT, CDR2 YYREEE (reference sequence). V lost 2 bases, J lost 5 bases, and 11 bases lay in between.

The chain links TRBV27 to TRBJ1-6, with D possibly being TRBD1 (5 bases). Trimming pared 0 bases from V and 10 bases from J, leaving 10 bases between. The CDR3 sequence is 14 residues long. Germline loops: CDR1 MNHEY, CDR2 SMNVEV (reference sequence). CDR3 sequence (DNA): TGTGCCAGCAGTTTATCTCAGGGAGGCTCACCCCTCCACTTT. Translation gives CASSLSQGGSPLHF.

The chain carries TRBV5-6 and TRBJ1-2; D call uncertain. Between the trimmed V and J ends, which lost 3 bases and 5 bases, there was a span of 14 bases. The CDR3 is 14 amino acids. From germline, CDR1 is SGHDT and CDR2 YYEEEE. Here the CDR3 reads CASSSGFFHYGYTF. CDR3 in DNA: TGTGCCAGCAGCTCGGGTTTCTTCCATTATGGCTACACCTTC.

The chain combines TRBV2 with TRBJ2-3, with D perhaps TRBD1 (6 bases). The CDR3 has 15 amino acids. Germline CDR1 is SNHLY and CDR2 is FYNNEI. V was cut by 4 bases and J by 4 bases, with 15 bases left in between. Here the CDR3 reads CASSVGAGSADTQYF. DNA of the CDR3: TGTGCCAGCAGTGTGGGGGCCGGGTCGGCAGATACGCAGTATTTT.